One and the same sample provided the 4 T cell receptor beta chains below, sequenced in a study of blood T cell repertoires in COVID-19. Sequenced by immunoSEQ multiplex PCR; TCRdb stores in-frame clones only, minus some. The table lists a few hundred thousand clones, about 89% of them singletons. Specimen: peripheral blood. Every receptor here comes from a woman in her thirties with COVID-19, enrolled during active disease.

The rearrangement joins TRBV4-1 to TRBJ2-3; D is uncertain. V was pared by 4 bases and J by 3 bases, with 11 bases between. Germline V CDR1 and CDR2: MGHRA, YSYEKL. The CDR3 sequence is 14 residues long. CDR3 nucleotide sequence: TGCGCCAGCAGCCTGGGCCAACCAACAGATACGCAGTATTTT. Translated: CASSLGQPTDTQYF.

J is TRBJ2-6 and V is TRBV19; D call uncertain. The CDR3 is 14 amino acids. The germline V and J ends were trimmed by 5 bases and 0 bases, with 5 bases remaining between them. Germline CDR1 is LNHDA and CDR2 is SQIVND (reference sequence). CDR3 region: CASSSDSGANVLTF. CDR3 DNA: TGTGCCAGTAGTTCAGACTCTGGGGCCAACGTCCTGACTTTC.

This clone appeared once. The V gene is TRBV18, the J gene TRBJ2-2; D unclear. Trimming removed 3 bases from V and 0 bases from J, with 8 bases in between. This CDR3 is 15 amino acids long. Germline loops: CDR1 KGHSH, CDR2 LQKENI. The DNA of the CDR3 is TGTGCCAGCTCACCGGGCGCTACGAACACCGGGGAGCTGTTTTTT. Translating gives CASSPGATNTGELFF.

The CDR3 DNA is TGTGCCAGCAGCCATGACAGGGGCGACTCCTATAATTCACCCCTCCACTTT. Its protein is CASSHDRGDSYNSPLHF. The V gene is TRBV4-2, the J gene TRBJ1-6; 8 bases fit TRBD1. The CDR3 loop spans 17 amino acids. The V segment lost 3 bases and the J segment 0 bases; nucleotides outside the gene matches: 4. Germline V gene data show CDR1 as LGHNA and CDR2 as YNFKEQ.